This entry lists 30 T cell receptor beta chains sequenced from one sample in a study of regulatory T cells in long-lasting Graves disease. Combining iRepertoire HTBI primers with Arm-PCR of CDR3 regions, the authors built TCR beta libraries. One entry per CDR3 protein results from TCRdb running MiXCR on the multiplex PCR reads. The data show 450,000 to 600,000 distinct CDR3 sequences, with about 14% seen just once and more than 8.5% held by the top ten. Described time point: newly diagnosed GD, antithyroid drugs for less than 3 months. With RNA extracted from PBMCs as input, the TCR library was made. Separately, the same data were catalogued under a study of T cells in Graves' hyperthyroidism and ophthalmopathy.

The input for sequencing was peripheral blood mononuclear cells (PBMCs), taken at new diagnosis, from a patient treated with antithyroid drugs. The receptor source for this set is a man aged 25 to 40 with Graves disease.

This clonotype was seen ten or more times. The V and J genes are TRBV20-1 and TRBJ1-1, with D possibly being TRBD1 (6 bases). With 3 bases removed from V and 5 bases from J, the gap between germline ends came to 16 bases. CDR1 and CDR2 (germline): DFQATT, SNEGSKA (reference sequence). The CDR3 runs to 14 residues. Written as DNA, the CDR3 is TGCAGTGCTAGGGGACCGCGGACAGAGACTGAAGCTTTCTTT. Its protein product is CSARGPRTETEAFF.

This clonotype showed up just a few times. This chain links TRBV18 with TRBJ1-2, with TRBD1 matching 7 bases. CDR3 length equals 14 residues. Per germline, CDR1 KGHSH and CDR2 LQKENI. The junction had 4 bases not matched to a gene; V was cut back by 5 bases and J by 1 base. The CDR3 sequence: CASSVRQGNYGYTF. The CDR3 DNA reads as TGTGCCAGCTCAGTTCGACAGGGTAACTATGGCTACACCTTC.

The chain uses TRBV7-9 and TRBJ1-1; D is undetermined. This CDR3 comprises 12 residues. Trimming left V 6 bases short and J 7 bases short, with 12 bases between. The germline V gene has CDR1 SEHNR and CDR2 FQNEAQ (reference sequence). CDR3 residues: CASSPDGNEAFF. DNA of the CDR3: TGTGCCAGCAGTCCTGACGGCAATGAAGCTTTCTTT.

The gene calls are TRBV25-1 and TRBJ1-1; D call uncertain. In germline, CDR1 is MGHDK, CDR2 SYGVNS. The CDR3 has 12 amino acids. V was cut by 8 bases and J by 1 base, with 8 bases left in between. DNA of the CDR3: TGTGCCAGCGCTTCAGGGAACACTGAAGCTTTCTTT. It yields the protein CASASGNTEAFF.

There are many counts of this clonotype. V and J are TRBV11-3 and TRBJ2-3, with a tentative D call TRBD2 (7 bases). The length of the CDR3 is 15 residues. The germline gives CDR1 SGHNT, CDR2 YENEEA. Trimming cost V 5 bases and J 5 bases, with 17 bases left between them. The CDR3: CASSAAGGRGDTQYF. The CDR3, as DNA: TGTGCCAGCAGCGCCGCCGGGGGGCGCGGAGATACGCAGTATTTT.

This clonotype was counted a few times. This chain uses TRBV7-9 with TRBJ2-1; TRBD1 or TRBD2 may be the D gene (6 bases each). The germline CDR1 and CDR2 sequences are SEHNR and FQNEAQ (reference sequence). The V end was cut by 9 bases, the J end by 6 bases, with 18 bases between. The CDR3 is 14 amino acids. CDR3 in amino acids: CASGRGERVNEQFF. In nucleotides, the CDR3 is TGTGCCAGTGGTAGGGGGGAGAGGGTCAATGAGCAGTTCTTC.

This clonotype was observed at least ten times. The genes are TRBV20-1 and TRBJ2-7, with 14 positions matching TRBD2. V lost 1 base to trimming and J lost 4 bases; unmatched junction nucleotides: 3. This CDR3 region has 15 residues. From germline, CDR1 is DFQATT and CDR2 SNEGSKA (reference sequence). CDR3 coding DNA: TGCAGTGCTAGAGTCGGACTAGCGGGAGGTTACGAGCAGTACTTC. Translated, it gives CSARVGLAGGYEQYF.

The CDR3 sequence is CASSQQGSDTEAFF. In nucleotides, the CDR3 is TGCGCCAGCAGCCAACAGGGTTCGGACACTGAAGCTTTCTTT. This chain connects TRBV4-1 to TRBJ1-1, with D perhaps TRBD1 (5 bases). Deletions cut 2 bases from V and 3 bases from J, with 10 bases between. The CDR3 is made up of 14 amino acids. Looked up from germline, CDR1 is MGHRA and CDR2 is YSYEKL.

The V call is TRBV5-1, the J call TRBJ2-6; D not certain. The germline gives CDR1 SGHRS, CDR2 YFSETQ. V gave up 1 base and J gave up 6 bases, with 17 bases separating them. The CDR3 covers 17 residues. CDR3 in DNA: TGCGCCAGCAGCTTGTTGGGCAGCGCAGGCGAGGCCAACGTCCTGACTTTC. This gives the protein CASSLLGSAGEANVLTF.

This clonotype was picked up many times. V is TRBV30 and J is TRBJ2-7, with D hard to call. From germline, CDR1 is GTSNPN and CDR2 SVGIG (reference sequence). The CDR3 is made up of 14 amino acids. Trimming stripped 0 bases from V and 4 bases from J, with 13 bases between. CDR3 bases: TGTGCCTGGAGTGTACACGGATCTGAATACGAGCAGTACTTC. This codes for CAWSVHGSEYEQYF.

This clonotype was recorded at least ten times. The chain has TRBV24-1 and TRBJ2-1; the D gene is possibly TRBD1 (5 bases). Germline lookup yields CDR1 KGHDR and CDR2 SFDVKD. With 4 bases removed from V and 9 bases from J, the gap between germline ends came to 21 bases. The CDR3 has 16 amino acids. Written as DNA, the CDR3 is TGTGCCACCAGTGACCCCCGGCAGGGATCTATCATTGAGCAGTTCTTC. Its translation: CATSDPRQGSIIEQFF.

This clonotype was detected a few times. The V and J genes are TRBV11-2 and TRBJ2-2; D is ambiguous. The CDR3 is 13 amino acids. The germline gives CDR1 SGHAT, CDR2 FQNNGV. V gave up 6 bases and J gave up 7 bases, with 12 bases separating them. The DNA for the CDR3 is TGTGCCAGCAGTCGCTGGGGTCGCGGGGAGCTGTTTTTT. Translation: CASSRWGRGELFF.

In its sample, this clonotype was seen a few times. The chain has TRBV5-1 and TRBJ2-4; D assignment may be TRBD1 or TRBD2 (5 bases each). V dropped 0 bases and J dropped 2 bases, with 9 bases sitting between them. Germline loops: CDR1 SGHRS, CDR2 YFSETQ. This CDR3 comprises 15 residues. This CDR3 is CASSLGPGPKNIQYF. CDR3 DNA sequence: TGCGCCAGCAGCTTGGGACCGGGACCCAAAAACATTCAGTACTTC.

This clonotype has a count of ten or more. The CDR3 nucleotides are TGCGCCAGCAGCTTGACTAGCGGGAGGACGAGCTCCTACAATGAGCAGTTCTTC. Translation gives CASSLTSGRTSSYNEQFF. The chain has TRBV5-1 and TRBJ2-1; 12 nucleotides align to TRBD2. V trimming: 1 base; J trimming: 0 bases; junction bases outside the gene matches: 5. CDR3 length equals 18 residues. Looked up from germline, CDR1 is SGHRS and CDR2 is YFSETQ. The whole variable domain, remainder taken from reference TRBV5-1 and TRBJ2-1, is KAGVTQTPRYLIKTRGQQVTLSCSPISGHRSVSWYQQTPGQGLQFLFEYFSETQRNKGNFPGRFSGRQFSNSRSEMNVSTLELGDSALYLCASSLTSGRTSSYNEQFFGPGTRLTVL.

This clonotype occurred a few times. The chain has TRBV7-9 and TRBJ2-1; 10 nucleotides agree with TRBD2. Germline loops: CDR1 SEHNR, CDR2 FQNEAQ (reference sequence). CDR3 length: 18 amino acids. V dropped 5 bases and J dropped 0; count of bases not matched to a gene: 10. As DNA, the CDR3 is TGTGCCAGCAGCCCGGGACTAGCGCGGGGTAACTCCTACAATGAGCAGTTCTTC. This gives the protein CASSPGLARGNSYNEQFF. Supplemented by reference TRBV7-9 and TRBJ2-1, the full variable domain reads DTGVSQNPRHKITKRGQNVTFRCDPISEHNRLYWYRQTLGQGPEFLTYFQNEAQLEKSRLLSDRFSAERPKGSFSTLEIQRTEQGDSAMYLCASSPGLARGNSYNEQFFGPGTRLTVL.

At least ten counts were recorded for this clonotype. The V call is TRBV28, the J call TRBJ1-4; D is undetermined. This CDR3 region has 14 residues. V lost 6 bases and J lost 8, with 16 bases in between. The germline CDR1 and CDR2 sequences are MDHEN and SYDVKM. The DNA for the CDR3 is TGTGCCAGCAGCCTTCAAGGAAGTGGGGAAAAACTGTTTTTT. Its protein is CASSLQGSGEKLFF.

The sample holds many counts of this clonotype. This chain connects TRBV6-2 or TRBV6-3 to TRBJ2-5; perhaps TRBD1 as D (6 bases). Germline CDR1 is MNHEY and CDR2 is SVGEGT. The V end was cut by 0 bases, the J end by 3 bases, with 17 bases between. The CDR3 has 17 amino acids. CDR3 protein: CASSYSPLSGQKETQYF. The DNA of the CDR3 is TGTGCCAGCAGTTACTCCCCGCTCTCCGGACAGAAAGAGACCCAGTACTTC.

Only a few counts were recorded for this clonotype. The CDR3 loop is CSVGGLASNNEQFF. CDR3 coding DNA: TGCAGCGTTGGGGGACTAGCGAGCAACAATGAGCAGTTCTTC. This chain joins TRBV29-1 and TRBJ2-1; 10 bases are a match to TRBD2. CDR1 is SQVTM and CDR2 is ANQGSEA in the germline V gene. J lost 5 bases, V lost 4 bases, and 5 bases had no gene match. The CDR3 is 14 residues long.

This clonotype came up many times. V is TRBV12-3 or TRBV12-4 and J is TRBJ2-3; D perhaps matches TRBD1 (7 bases). The V end lost 6 bases, the J end lost 4 bases, and 26 bases lay between the germline ends. The CDR3 spans 18 residues. The CDR3 DNA is TGTGCCAGCAGCGTCCAGGGGGGTTTAGCGTTGGGCGCAGATACGCAGTATTTT. The encoded protein is CASSVQGGLALGADTQYF.

The table lists this clonotype with many counts. V usage is TRBV12-3 or TRBV12-4 and J usage is TRBJ1-1; D remains ambiguous. The CDR3 loop spans 13 amino acids. V was shortened by 1 base and J by 5 bases, with 8 bases between the two germline ends. The CDR3: CASSLEGWTEAFF. The CDR3 DNA is TGTGCCAGCAGTTTAGAAGGTTGGACTGAAGCTTTCTTT.

This clonotype was seen repeatedly, ten times or more. V is TRBV12-3 or TRBV12-4 and J is TRBJ2-6; D may be TRBD1 or TRBD2 (5 bases each). V shed 5 bases and J shed 0 bases, with 14 bases lying between them. There are 17 residues in the CDR3. CDR3 DNA: TGTGCCAGCAGTCTACTTCGGGACCGCTCTGGGGCCAACGTCCTGACTTTC. Amino acids: CASSLLRDRSGANVLTF.

The table lists this clonotype with many counts. The V call is TRBV6-2 or TRBV6-3, the J call TRBJ2-5; perhaps TRBD1 as D (6 bases). The V and J ends lost 5 bases and 2 bases respectively, with 15 bases between them. The CDR3 has 15 amino acids. Germline V CDR1 and CDR2: MNHEY, SVGEGT. The CDR3 DNA reads as TGTGCCAGCAGTCCCGGACGAGGGGGTCAAGAGACCCAGTACTTC. It codes for CASSPGRGGQETQYF.

In this sample, this clonotype turned up many times. The chain couples TRBV20-1 to TRBJ2-6; TRBD1 aligns across 9 bases. Losses at the gene ends were 1 base for V and 9 bases for J; bases not matched to a gene: 4. The CDR3 totals 14 residues. Germline loops: CDR1 DFQATT, CDR2 SNEGSKA (reference sequence). The CDR3, as DNA: TGCAGTGCTAGAGGCACAGGGGGCGACAACGTCCTGACTTTC. Amino acids: CSARGTGGDNVLTF.

This clonotype was found many times. This chain links TRBV20-1 with TRBJ2-5, with 11 bases that match TRBD2. The CDR3 runs to 16 residues. V lost 2 bases to trimming and J lost 4 bases; unmatched junction nucleotides: 9. Germline V gene data show CDR1 as DFQATT and CDR2 as SNEGSKA (reference sequence). CDR3 residues: CSARRPTSGTLETQYF. The CDR3 DNA reads TGCAGTGCTAGACGTCCGACTAGCGGGACGTTAGAGACCCAGTACTTC.

This clonotype was seen ten or more times. The rearrangement joins TRBV18 to TRBJ1-1; D possibly corresponds to TRBD1 (5 bases). The CDR3 spans 14 residues. V was shortened by 3 bases and J by 0 bases, with 8 bases between the two germline ends. Germline V gives CDR1 KGHSH, CDR2 LQKENI. The CDR3 DNA reads TGTGCCAGCTCACCCAGGGTTATGAACACTGAAGCTTTCTTT. The encoded protein is CASSPRVMNTEAFF.

This clonotype was counted many times. The V and J genes are TRBV2 and TRBJ2-1; possibly TRBD1 for D (5 bases). V gave up 7 bases and J gave up 4 bases, with 23 bases separating them. Germline CDR1 SNHLY, CDR2 FYNNEI. The CDR3 covers 17 residues. In DNA form, the CDR3 reads TGTGCCAGCAACGGCTTTGATGGGGCTTTGATATACAATGAGCAGTTCTTC. It specifies CASNGFDGALIYNEQFF.

The table lists this clonotype with many counts. V gene TRBV30 combines with J gene TRBJ1-2; weak D call: TRBD1 (5 bases). This CDR3 spans 12 amino acids. Trimming removed 0 bases from V and 7 bases from J, with 9 bases in between. CDR1 is GTSNPN and CDR2 is SVGIG in the germline V gene (reference sequence). CDR3 DNA: TGTGCCTGGAGTGTACAAGGGGTTGGCTACACCTTC. As protein: CAWSVQGVGYTF.

Many counts were recorded for this clonotype. The rearrangement joins TRBV18 to TRBJ2-7, with D possibly called TRBD1 or TRBD2 (5 bases each). V lost 2 bases, J lost 5 bases, and 13 bases lay in between. The germline gives CDR1 KGHSH, CDR2 LQKENI. The CDR3 spans 14 residues. As DNA, the CDR3 is TGTGCCAGCTCACCATGGACCACGGGACACGAGCAGTACTTC. Encoded protein: CASSPWTTGHEQYF.

This clonotype came up many times. V is TRBV27 and J is TRBJ2-1; 12 bases line up with TRBD2. The trim removed 4 bases at V and 8 bases at J, leaving 3 bases unmatched. CDR1 is MNHEY and CDR2 is SMNVEV in the germline V gene (reference sequence). The CDR3 runs 14 residues. The DNA of the CDR3 is TGTGCCAGCAGTTCTAGCGGGAGGGCCTATGAGCAGTTCTTC. As protein: CASSSSGRAYEQFF.

This clonotype was picked up many times. This sequence joins TRBV6-2 or TRBV6-3 and TRBJ1-2, with a weak D call TRBD1 (6 bases). Trimming left V 0 bases short and J 4 bases short, with 9 bases between. The length of the CDR3 is 14 residues. Germline V gene sequence: CDR1 MNHEY, CDR2 SVGEGT. This chain's CDR3 is CASSYSDRSYGYTF. The CDR3 DNA sequence: TGTGCCAGCAGTTACTCGGACAGATCCTATGGCTACACCTTC.